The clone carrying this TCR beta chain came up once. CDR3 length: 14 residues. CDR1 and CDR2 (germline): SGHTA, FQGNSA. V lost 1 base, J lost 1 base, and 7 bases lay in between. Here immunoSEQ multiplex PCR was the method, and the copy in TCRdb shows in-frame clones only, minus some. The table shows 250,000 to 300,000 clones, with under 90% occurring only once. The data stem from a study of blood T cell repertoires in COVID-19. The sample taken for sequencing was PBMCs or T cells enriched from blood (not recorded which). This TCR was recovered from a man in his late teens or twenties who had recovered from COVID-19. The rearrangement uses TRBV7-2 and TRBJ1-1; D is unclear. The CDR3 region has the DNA TGTGCCAGCAGCTTAGTGCCCGGGAACACTGAAGCTTTCTTT. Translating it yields CASSLVPGNTEAFF.